This TCR beta chain is drawn from a study of T cells in Graves' hyperthyroidism and ophthalmopathy. Trimming took 6 bases from V and 3 from J; bases not matched to a gene: 7. The CDR3 is made up of 14 amino acids. CDR1 and CDR2 from the germline V gene are LNHDA and SQIVND (reference sequence). It was RNA transcripts that yielded the amplified TCR beta CDR3 regions. With the HTBI primer set, the TCR CDR3 went through a first round of RT-PCR. TCRdb reprocessed the multiplex PCR reads with MiXCR, giving one entry per CDR3 protein. This table holds a few hundred thousand distinct CDR3 sequences, around a fifth found once. This clonotype has more than one count but fewer than ten.

V is TRBV19 and J is TRBJ1-2; 7 bases line up with TRBD1. Sequenced input: blood. The TCR comes from a woman between 70 and 85 years old with Graves' ophthalmopathy. Written as DNA, the CDR3 is TGTGCCAGTAGGAGACAGGGTCCGGACTATGGCTACACCTTC. Protein product: CASRRQGPDYGYTF.